One sample yielded the 6 T cell receptor beta chains listed below, sequenced in a study of tumor-infiltrating lymphocytes in primary liver carcinoma. A constant-region primer primed TCR beta cDNA synthesis from about 0.45 ug of total RNA. Slightly modified ARM-PCR served as the procedure for the TCR beta libraries. These libraries came from three rounds of nested multiplex PCR. Running ten to eleven cycles apiece, the first two PCR rounds relied on TRBV1-TRBV30 forward primers together with a C-beta reverse primer. TCRdb re-called the multiplex PCR reads with MiXCR, one entry per CDR3 protein. The profile shows about 300,000 distinct CDR3 sequences, around three fifths of them singletons. The authors took blood RNA from unsorted whole blood and also extracted germline DNA. Material: peripheral blood. These receptors were taken from a man in his forties with primary liver carcinoma and hepatitis B virus infection.

There are a few counts of this clonotype. The CDR3 loop is CASSLQDRNTEAFF. The CDR3 DNA reads TGCGCCAGCAGCCTGCAGGACAGGAACACTGAAGCTTTCTTT. The rearrangement uses TRBV5-1 and TRBJ1-1, with a possible D match to TRBD1 (6 bases). Germline lookup yields CDR1 SGHRS and CDR2 YFSETQ. The V gene lost 4 bases and the J gene lost 1 base, with 11 bases spanning the gap. The CDR3 length is 14 residues.

This clonotype was counted only a few times. A much more abundant neighbour one base away suggests this may be a read error. The chain carries TRBV6-6 and TRBJ1-5; D is uncertain. The V gene's germline CDR1 is MNHNY and CDR2 SVGAGI (reference sequence). This CDR3 is 14 amino acids long. This chain's CDR3 is CASSSTTANQSQHF. CDR3 nucleotide sequence: TGTGCCAGCAGTTCCACTACAGCTAATCAGTCCCAGCATTTT.

This clonotype was seen repeatedly, ten times or more. This sequence joins TRBV29-1 and TRBJ1-2; TRBD1 might be the D (6 bases). V lost 4 bases and J 8 bases, leaving 14 bases between the germline ends. The CDR3 loop spans 12 amino acids. Germline V lookup: CDR1 SQVTM, CDR2 ANQGSEA. The CDR3 DNA reads as TGCAGCGTTGGGGGTGGGGGCGACGGCTACACCTTC. It specifies CSVGGGGDGYTF.

On this clonotype itself: An end of the junction does not agree with germline; a read error may underlie this. The chain couples TRBV6-1 to TRBJ2-3; 8 bases match TRBD1. Germline CDR1 MNHNS, CDR2 SASEGT. The CDR3 runs 16 residues. The CDR3 here is CASSEAGGQGPDMQYF. CDR3 in DNA: TGTGCCAGCAGTGAAGCAGGAGGACAGGGACCAGATATGCAGTATTTT.

This clonotype was seen repeatedly, ten times or more. The J gene is TRBJ1-5, the V gene TRBV5-4; 8 nucleotides align to TRBD1. Trimming took 2 bases from V and 2 from J; bases not matched to a gene: 3. This CDR3 is 15 amino acids long. Germline CDR1 is SGHNT and CDR2 is YYREEE (reference sequence). As DNA, the CDR3 is TGTGCCAGCAGCTTACAGGGGGGAGGCAATCAGCCCCAGCATTTT. Residues: CASSLQGGGNQPQHF. Combining the CDR3 with reference TRBV5-4 and TRBJ1-5 gives the whole variable domain ETGVTQSPTHLIKTRGQQVTLRCSSQSGHNTVSWYQQALGQGPQFIFQYYREEENGRGNFPPRFSGLQFPNYSSELNVNALELDDSALYLCASSLQGGGNQPQHFGDGTRLSIL.

This clonotype was recorded at least ten times. J is TRBJ2-3 and V is TRBV6-1, with TRBD2 matching 7 bases. This CDR3 comprises 13 residues. V was pared by 7 bases and J by 3 bases, with 4 bases of the junction left unmatched. Looked up from germline, CDR1 is MNHNS and CDR2 is SASEGT. The CDR3: CASIRGVTDTQYF. As DNA, the CDR3 is TGTGCCAGCATTCGGGGGGTGACAGATACGCAGTATTTT.